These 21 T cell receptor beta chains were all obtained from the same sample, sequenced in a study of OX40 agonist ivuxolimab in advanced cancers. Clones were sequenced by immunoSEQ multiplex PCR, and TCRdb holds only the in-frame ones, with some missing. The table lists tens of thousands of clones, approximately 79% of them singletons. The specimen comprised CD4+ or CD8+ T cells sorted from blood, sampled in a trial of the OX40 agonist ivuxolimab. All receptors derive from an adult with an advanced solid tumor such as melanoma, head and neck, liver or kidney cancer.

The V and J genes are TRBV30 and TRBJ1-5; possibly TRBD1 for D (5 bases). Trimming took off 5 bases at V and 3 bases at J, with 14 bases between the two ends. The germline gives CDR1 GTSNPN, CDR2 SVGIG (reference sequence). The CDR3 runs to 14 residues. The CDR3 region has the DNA TGTGCCTGGTCAGGAGGGGCCTACAATCAGCCCCAGCATTTT. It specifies CAWSGGAYNQPQHF.

DNA of the CDR3: TGCGCCAGCAGAGCCAACACCATATATTTT. It codes for CASRANTIYF. V usage is TRBV10-2 and J usage is TRBJ1-3; D gene ambiguous. CDR3 length: 10 residues. The V end was cut by 6 bases, the J end by 7 bases, with 4 bases between. CDR1 is WSHSY and CDR2 is SAAADI in the germline V gene.

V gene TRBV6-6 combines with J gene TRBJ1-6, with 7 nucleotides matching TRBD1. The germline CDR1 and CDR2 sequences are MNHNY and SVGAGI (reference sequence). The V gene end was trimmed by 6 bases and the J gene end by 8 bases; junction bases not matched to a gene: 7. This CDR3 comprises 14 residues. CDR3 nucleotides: TGTGCCAGCAGGCTAGGGGGCGGGGATTCACCCCTCCACTTT. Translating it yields CASRLGGGDSPLHF.

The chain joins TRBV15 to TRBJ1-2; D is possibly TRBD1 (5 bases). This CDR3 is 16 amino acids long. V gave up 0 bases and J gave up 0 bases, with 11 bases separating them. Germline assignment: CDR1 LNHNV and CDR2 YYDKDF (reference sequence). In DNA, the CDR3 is TGTGCCACCAGCAGAGATATCACAGGCTCTAACTATGGCTACACCTTC. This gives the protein CATSRDITGSNYGYTF.

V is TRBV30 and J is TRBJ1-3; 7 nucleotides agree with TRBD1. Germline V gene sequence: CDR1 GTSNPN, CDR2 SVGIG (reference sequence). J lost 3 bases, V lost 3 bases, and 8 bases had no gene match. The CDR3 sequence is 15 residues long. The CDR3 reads CAWRTGRKSGNTIYF. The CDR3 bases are TGTGCCTGGAGGACAGGGAGGAAAAGTGGAAACACCATATATTTT.

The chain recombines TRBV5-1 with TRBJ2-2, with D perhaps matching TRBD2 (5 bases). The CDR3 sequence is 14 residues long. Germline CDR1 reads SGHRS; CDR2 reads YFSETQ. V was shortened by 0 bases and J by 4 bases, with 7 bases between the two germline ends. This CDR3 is CASSLGGSTGELFF. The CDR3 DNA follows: TGCGCCAGCAGCTTGGGAGGGTCCACCGGGGAGCTGTTTTTT.

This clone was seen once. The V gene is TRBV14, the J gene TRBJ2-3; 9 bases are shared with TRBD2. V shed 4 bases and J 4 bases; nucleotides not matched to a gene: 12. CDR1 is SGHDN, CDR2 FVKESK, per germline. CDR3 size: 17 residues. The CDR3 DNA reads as TGTGCCAGCAGCCCACGTTTTGGCGGGGGGGCCTCAGATACGCAGTATTTT. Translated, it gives CASSPRFGGGASDTQYF.

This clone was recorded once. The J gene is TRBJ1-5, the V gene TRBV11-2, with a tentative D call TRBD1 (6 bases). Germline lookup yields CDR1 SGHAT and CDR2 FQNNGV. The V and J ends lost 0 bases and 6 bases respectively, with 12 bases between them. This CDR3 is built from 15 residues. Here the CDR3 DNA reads TGTGCCAGCAGCTTAGATTGGGGGGGCACTCAGCCCCAGCATTTT. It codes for CASSLDWGGTQPQHF.

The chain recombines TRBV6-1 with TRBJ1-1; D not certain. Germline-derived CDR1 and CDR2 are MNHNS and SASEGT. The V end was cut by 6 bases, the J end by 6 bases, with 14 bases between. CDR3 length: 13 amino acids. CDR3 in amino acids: CASSFPPGSEAFF. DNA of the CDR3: TGTGCCAGCAGCTTCCCGCCAGGCTCTGAAGCTTTCTTT.

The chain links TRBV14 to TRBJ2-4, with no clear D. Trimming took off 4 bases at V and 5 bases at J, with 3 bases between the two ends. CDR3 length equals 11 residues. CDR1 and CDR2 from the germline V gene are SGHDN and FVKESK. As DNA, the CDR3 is TGTGCCAGCAGCCTCCAAAACATTCAGTACTTC. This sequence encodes CASSLQNIQYF.

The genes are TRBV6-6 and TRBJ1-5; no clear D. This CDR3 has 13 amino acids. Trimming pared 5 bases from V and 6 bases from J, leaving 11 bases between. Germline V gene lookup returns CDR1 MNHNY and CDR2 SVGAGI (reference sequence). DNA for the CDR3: TGTGCCAGCAGTCTGGACCTATTTCAGCCCCAGCATTTT. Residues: CASSLDLFQPQHF.

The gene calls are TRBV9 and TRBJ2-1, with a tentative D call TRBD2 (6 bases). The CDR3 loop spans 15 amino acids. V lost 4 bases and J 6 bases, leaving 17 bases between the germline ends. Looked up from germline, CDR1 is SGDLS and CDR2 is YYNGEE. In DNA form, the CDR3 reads TGTGCCAGCAGCACGGGGGAGCAGCGGCCCAATGAGCAGTTCTTC. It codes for CASSTGEQRPNEQFF.

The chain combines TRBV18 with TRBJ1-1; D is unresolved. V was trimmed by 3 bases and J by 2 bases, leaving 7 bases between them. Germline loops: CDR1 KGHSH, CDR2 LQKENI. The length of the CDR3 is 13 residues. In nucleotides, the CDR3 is TGTGCCAGCTCACCGTCCAGTAACACTGAAGCTTTCTTT. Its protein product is CASSPSSNTEAFF.

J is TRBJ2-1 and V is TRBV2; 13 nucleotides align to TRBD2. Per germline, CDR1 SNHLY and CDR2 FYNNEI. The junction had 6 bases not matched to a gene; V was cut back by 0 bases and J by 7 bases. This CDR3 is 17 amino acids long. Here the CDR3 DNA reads TGTGCCAGCAGTGAAGCGCTTGGACTAGCGGGGGAGAATGAGCAGTTCTTC. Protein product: CASSEALGLAGENEQFF.

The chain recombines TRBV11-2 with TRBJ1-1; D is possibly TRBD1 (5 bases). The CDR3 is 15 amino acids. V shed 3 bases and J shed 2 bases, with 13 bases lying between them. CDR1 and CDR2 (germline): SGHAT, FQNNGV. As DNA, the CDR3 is TGTGCCAGCAGCTTGCGGGGCGAGGGCAACACTGAAGCTTTCTTT. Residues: CASSLRGEGNTEAFF.

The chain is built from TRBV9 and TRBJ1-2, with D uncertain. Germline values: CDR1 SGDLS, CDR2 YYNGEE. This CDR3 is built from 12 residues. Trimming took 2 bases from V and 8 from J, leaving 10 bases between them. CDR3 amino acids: CASSVRAGGYTF. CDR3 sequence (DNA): TGTGCCAGCAGCGTTCGGGCCGGGGGCTACACCTTC.

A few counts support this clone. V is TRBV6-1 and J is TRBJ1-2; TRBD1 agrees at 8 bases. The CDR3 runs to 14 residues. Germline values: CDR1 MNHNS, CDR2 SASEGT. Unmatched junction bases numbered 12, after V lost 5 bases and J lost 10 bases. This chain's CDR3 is CASSPTRTGFDYTF. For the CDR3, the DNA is TGTGCCAGCAGTCCCACCCGGACAGGGTTTGACTACACCTTC.

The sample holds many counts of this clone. The CDR3 DNA follows: TGTGCCAGCAGCTTGGACGGGAGGGGGGTCCCGAACACTGAAGCTTTCTTT. It encodes CASSLDGRGVPNTEAFF. The chain is built from TRBV5-6 and TRBJ1-1; perhaps TRBD1 as D (6 bases). Per germline, CDR1 SGHDT and CDR2 YYEEEE. V was clipped by 0 bases and J by 1 base, with 16 bases between them. This CDR3 comprises 17 residues.

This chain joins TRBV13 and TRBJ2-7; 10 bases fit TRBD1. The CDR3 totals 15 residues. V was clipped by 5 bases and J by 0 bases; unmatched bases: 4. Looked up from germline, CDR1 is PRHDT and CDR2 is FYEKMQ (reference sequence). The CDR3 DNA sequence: TGTGCCAGCAGCCGACAGGGGGCGAACTCCTACGAGCAGTACTTC. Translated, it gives CASSRQGANSYEQYF.

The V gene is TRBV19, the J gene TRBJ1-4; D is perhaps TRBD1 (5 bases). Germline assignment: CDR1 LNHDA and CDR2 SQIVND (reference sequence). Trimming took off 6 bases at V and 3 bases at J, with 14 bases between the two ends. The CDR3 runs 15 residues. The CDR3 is CASSPRGAANEKLFF. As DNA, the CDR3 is TGTGCCAGTAGCCCTCGCGGGGCGGCTAATGAAAAACTGTTTTTT.

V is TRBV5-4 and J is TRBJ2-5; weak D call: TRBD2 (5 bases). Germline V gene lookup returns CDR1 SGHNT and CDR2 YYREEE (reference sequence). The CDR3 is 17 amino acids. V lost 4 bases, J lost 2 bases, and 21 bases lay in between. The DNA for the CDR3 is TGTGCCAGCAGCCCCCCTCCGGGAACTAAATATCAAGAGACCCAGTACTTC. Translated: CASSPPPGTKYQETQYF.